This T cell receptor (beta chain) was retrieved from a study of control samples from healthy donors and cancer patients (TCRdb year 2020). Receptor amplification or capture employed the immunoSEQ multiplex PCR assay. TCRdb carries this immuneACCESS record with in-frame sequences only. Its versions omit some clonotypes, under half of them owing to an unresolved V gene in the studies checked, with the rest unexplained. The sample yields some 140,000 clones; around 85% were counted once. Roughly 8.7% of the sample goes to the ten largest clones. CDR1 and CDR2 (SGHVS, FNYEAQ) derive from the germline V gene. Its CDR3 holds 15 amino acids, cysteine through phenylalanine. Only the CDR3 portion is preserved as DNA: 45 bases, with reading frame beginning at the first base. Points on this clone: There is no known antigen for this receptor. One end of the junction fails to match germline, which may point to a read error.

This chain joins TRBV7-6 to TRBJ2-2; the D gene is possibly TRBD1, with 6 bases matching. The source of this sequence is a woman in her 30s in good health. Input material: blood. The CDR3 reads CASSLVRGNSGELFF. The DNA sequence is TGTGCCAGCAGCTTAGTAAGGGGGAACTCCGGGGAGCTGTTTTTT.